This TCR beta chain was documented in a study of T cells in Graves' hyperthyroidism and ophthalmopathy. Trimming removed 1 base at V and 4 bases at J, with 8 bases between. CDR1 and CDR2 (germline): GTSNPN, SVGIG (reference sequence). The CDR3 extends over 13 amino acids. The table lists this clonotype with a few counts. Its target is not known. Those patients with uncontrolled infection, other autoimmune disease, pregnancy or lactation were excluded. Diagnosis relied on clinical symptoms, serum thyroxine and TRAb, thyroid ultrasound and orbital computed tomography. Study-level points and caveats: Ophthalmopathy cases were set apart from stable hyperthyroidism by a 13 V-J model. Most thyroid clonotypes expanded above 0.001 appeared in blood too.

The investigators amplified TCR beta CDR3 regions from RNA transcripts. The HTBI primer set served for first-round RT-PCR of the TCR CDR3. TCRdb itself ran the multiplex PCR reads through MiXCR, one entry per CDR3 protein. Of fewer than 750,000 distinct CDR3 sequences listed, roughly 14% were seen once; the top ten hold about 4%. This sequence was found in a woman aged 35 to 49 with Graves' ophthalmopathy. V and J are TRBV30 and TRBJ1-5; D is uncertain. Sequenced: blood. CDR3 in amino acids: CAWSAAGNQPQHF. The DNA of the CDR3 is TGTGCCTGGAGTGCGGCGGGGAATCAGCCCCAGCATTTT.